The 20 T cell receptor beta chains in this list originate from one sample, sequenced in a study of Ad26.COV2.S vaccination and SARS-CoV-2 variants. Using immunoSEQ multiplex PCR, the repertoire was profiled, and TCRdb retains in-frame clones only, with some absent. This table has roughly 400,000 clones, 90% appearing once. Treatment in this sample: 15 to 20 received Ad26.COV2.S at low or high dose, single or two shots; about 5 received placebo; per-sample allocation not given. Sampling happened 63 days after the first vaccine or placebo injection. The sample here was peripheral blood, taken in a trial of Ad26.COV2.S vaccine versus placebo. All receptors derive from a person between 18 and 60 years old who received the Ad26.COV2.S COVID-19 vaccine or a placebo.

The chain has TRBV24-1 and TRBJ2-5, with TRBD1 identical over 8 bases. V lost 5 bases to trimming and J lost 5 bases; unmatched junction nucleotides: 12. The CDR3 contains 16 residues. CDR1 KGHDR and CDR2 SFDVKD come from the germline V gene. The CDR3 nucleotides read TGTGCCACCAGTGCAACTCACAGGGGGTCCGGGGAGACCCAGTACTTC. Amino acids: CATSATHRGSGETQYF.

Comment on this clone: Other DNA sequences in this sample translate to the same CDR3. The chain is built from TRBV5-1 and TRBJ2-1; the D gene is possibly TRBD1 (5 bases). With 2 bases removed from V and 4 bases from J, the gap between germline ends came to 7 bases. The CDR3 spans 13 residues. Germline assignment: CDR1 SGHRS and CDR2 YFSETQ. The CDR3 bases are TGCGCCAGCAGCTTCCAGGGTTACAATGAGCAGTTCTTC. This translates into CASSFQGYNEQFF.

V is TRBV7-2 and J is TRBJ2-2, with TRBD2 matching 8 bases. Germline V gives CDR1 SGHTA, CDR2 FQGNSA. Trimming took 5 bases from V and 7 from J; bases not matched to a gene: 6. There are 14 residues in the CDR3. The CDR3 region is CASSILREVGELFF. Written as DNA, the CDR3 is TGTGCCAGCAGCATACTGCGGGAGGTCGGGGAGCTGTTTTTT.

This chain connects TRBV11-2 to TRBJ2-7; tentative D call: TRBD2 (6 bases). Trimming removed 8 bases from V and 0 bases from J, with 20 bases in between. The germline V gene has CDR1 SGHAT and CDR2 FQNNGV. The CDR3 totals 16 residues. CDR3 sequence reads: CASRRFSGRSSYEQYF. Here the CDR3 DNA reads TGTGCCAGCCGACGTTTTAGCGGTAGGAGCTCCTACGAGCAGTACTTC.

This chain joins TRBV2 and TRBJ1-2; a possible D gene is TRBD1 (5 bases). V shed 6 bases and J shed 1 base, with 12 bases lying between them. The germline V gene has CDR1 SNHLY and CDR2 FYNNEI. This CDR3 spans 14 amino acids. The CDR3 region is CASSGDSFNYGYTF. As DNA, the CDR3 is TGTGCCAGCAGCGGCGACAGCTTTAACTATGGCTACACCTTC.

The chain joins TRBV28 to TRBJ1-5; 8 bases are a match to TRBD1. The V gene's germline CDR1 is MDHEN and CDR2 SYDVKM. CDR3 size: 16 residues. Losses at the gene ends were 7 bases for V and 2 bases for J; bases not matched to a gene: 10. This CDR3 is CASTLETGVRNQPQHF. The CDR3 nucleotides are TGTGCCAGCACCTTGGAGACAGGGGTGCGCAATCAGCCCCAGCATTTT.

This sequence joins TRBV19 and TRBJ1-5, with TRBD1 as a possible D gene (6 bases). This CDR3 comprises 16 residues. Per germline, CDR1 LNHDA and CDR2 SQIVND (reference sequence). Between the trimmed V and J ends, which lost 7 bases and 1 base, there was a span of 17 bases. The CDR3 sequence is CASNPRRGGSNQPQHF. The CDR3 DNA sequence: TGTGCCAGTAACCCCCGGCGGGGGGGCAGCAATCAGCCCCAGCATTTT.

The CDR3, as DNA: TGTGCCAGCAGCCTCGAAGAGGGCTACGAGCAGTACTTC. Translating it yields CASSLEEGYEQYF. The chain links TRBV11-3 to TRBJ2-7; a weak D match, TRBD2 (5 bases). CDR3 length equals 13 residues. Trimming took off 5 bases at V and 3 bases at J, with 11 bases between the two ends. In germline, CDR1 is SGHNT, CDR2 YENEEA.

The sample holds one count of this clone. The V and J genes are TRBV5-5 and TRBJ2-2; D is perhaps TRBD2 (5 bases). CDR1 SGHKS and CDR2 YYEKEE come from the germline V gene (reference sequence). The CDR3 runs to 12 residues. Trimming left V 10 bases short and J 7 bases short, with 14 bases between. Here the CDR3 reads CASRRQVGELFF. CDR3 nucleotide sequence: TGTGCCTCTAGGAGGCAGGTCGGGGAGCTGTTTTTT.

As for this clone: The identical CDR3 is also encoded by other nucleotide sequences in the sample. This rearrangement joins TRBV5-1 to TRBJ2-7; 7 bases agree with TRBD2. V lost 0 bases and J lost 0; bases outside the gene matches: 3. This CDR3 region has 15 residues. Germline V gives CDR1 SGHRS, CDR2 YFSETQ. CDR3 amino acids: CASSLVGGSSYEQYF. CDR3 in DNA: TGCGCCAGCAGCTTGGTTGGCGGGAGCTCCTACGAGCAGTACTTC.

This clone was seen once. CDR3 sequence: CASSSTIQETQYF. The DNA of the CDR3 is TGTGCCAGCTCCTCGACCATACAAGAGACCCAGTACTTC. The chain couples TRBV18 to TRBJ2-5; D remains ambiguous. Germline assignment: CDR1 KGHSH and CDR2 LQKENI. V was trimmed by 6 bases and J by 2 bases, leaving 10 bases between them. CDR3 size: 13 residues.

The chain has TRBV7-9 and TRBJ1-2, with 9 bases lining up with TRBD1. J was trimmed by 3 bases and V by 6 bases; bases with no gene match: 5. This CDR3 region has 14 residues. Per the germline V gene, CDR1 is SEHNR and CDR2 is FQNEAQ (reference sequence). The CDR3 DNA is TGTGCCAGCAGTAAAGGACAGGGGCACTATGGCTACACCTTC. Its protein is CASSKGQGHYGYTF.

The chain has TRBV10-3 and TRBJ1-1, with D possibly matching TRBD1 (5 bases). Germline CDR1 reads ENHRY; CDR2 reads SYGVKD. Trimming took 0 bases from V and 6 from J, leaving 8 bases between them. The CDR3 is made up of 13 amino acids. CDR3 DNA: TGTGCCATCAGTGAGTCCACAGGTCCTGAAGCTTTCTTT. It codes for CAISESTGPEAFF.

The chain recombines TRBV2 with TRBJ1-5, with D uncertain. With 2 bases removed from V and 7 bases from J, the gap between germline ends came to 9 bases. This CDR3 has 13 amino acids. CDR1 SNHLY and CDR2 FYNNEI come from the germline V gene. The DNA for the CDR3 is TGTGCCAGCAGTGAATCTTCGGAGCAGCCCCAGCATTTT. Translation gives CASSESSEQPQHF.

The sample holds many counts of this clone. The CDR3: CASSSGRGFPEAFF. The DNA for the CDR3 is TGTGCCAGCAGTTCGGGAAGGGGGTTCCCTGAAGCTTTCTTT. The chain couples TRBV6-2 or TRBV6-3 to TRBJ1-1; TRBD1 is a possible D gene (6 bases). The germline CDR1 and CDR2 sequences are MNHEY and SVGEGT. Trimming pared 4 bases from V and 6 bases from J, leaving 15 bases between. The CDR3 has 14 residues.

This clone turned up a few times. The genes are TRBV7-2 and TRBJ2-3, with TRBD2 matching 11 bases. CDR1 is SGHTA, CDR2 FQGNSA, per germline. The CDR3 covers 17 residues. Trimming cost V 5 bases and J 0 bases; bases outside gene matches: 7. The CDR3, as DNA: TGTGCCAGCAGCCACAGGGCTAGCGGGAGGAGCACAGATACGCAGTATTTT. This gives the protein CASSHRASGRSTDTQYF.

This CDR3 reads CASSKSPTNTGELFF. The CDR3 bases are TGTGCCAGTAGTAAATCGCCGACGAACACCGGGGAGCTGTTTTTT. The J gene is TRBJ2-2, the V gene TRBV19, with D uncertain. Germline V lookup: CDR1 LNHDA, CDR2 SQIVND (reference sequence). This CDR3 is 15 amino acids long. V lost 4 bases and J lost 0, with 9 bases in between.

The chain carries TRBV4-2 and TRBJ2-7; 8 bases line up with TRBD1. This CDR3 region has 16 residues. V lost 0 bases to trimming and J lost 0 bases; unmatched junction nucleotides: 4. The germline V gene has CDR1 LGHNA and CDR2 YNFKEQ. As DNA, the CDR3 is TGTGCCAGCAGCCAAGAGGAGGGGACAGGCTCCTACGAGCAGTACTTC. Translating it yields CASSQEEGTGSYEQYF.

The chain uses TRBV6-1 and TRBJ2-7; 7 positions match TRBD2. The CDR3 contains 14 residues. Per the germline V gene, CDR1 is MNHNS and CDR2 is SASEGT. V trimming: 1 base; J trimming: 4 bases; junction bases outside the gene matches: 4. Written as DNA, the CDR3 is TGTGCCAGCAGTGAAGGCGGGAGCCCGTACGAGCAGTACTTC. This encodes CASSEGGSPYEQYF.

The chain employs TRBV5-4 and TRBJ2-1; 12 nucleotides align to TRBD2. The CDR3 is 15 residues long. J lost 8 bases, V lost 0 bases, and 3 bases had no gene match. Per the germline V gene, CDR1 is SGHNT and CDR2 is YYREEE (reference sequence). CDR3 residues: CASSLGLAGEDEQFF. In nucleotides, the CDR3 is TGTGCCAGCAGCTTGGGACTAGCGGGAGAGGATGAGCAGTTCTTC.